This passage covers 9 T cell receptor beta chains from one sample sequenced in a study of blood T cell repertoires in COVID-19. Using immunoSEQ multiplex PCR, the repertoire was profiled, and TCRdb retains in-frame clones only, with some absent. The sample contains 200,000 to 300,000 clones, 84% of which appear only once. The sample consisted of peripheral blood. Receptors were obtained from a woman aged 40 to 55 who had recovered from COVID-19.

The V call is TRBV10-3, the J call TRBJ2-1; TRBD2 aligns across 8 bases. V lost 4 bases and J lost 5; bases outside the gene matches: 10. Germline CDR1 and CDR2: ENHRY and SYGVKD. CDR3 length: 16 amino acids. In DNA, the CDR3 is TGTGCCATCAGTGGTAGCGGGGAGCAATTCCACAATGAGCAGTTCTTC. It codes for CAISGSGEQFHNEQFF.

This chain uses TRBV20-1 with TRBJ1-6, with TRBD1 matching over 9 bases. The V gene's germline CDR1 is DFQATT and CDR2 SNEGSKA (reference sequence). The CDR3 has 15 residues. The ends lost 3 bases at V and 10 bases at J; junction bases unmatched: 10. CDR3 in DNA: TGCAGTGCTAGTTCCCCTTTGGACAGGGGATCACCCCTCCACTTT. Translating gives CSASSPLDRGSPLHF.

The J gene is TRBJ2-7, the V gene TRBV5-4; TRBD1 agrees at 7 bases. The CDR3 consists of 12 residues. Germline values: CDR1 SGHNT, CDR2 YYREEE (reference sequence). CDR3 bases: TGTGCGGCTACAGGGGATTCCTACGAGCAGTACTTC. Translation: CAATGDSYEQYF.

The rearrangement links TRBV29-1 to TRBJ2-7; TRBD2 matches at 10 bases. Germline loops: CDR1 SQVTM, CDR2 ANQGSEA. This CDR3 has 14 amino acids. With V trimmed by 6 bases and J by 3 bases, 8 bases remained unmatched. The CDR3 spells CSVIISGGNYEQYF. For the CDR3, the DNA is TGCAGCGTCATTATTAGCGGGGGGAACTACGAGCAGTACTTC.

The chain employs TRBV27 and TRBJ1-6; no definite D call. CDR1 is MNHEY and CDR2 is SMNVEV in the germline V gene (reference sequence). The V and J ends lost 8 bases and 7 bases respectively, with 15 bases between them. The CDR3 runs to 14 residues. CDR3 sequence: CASGPAGGNSPLHF. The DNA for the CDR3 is TGTGCCAGCGGTCCGGCGGGAGGCAATTCACCCCTCCACTTT.

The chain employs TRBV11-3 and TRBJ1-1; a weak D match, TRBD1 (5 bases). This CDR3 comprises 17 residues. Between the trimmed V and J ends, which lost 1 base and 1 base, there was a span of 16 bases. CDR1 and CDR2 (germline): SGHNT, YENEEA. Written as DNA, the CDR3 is TGTGCCAGCAGCTTAGGTGCAGGGACTTCATCGAACACTGAAGCTTTCTTT. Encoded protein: CASSLGAGTSSNTEAFF. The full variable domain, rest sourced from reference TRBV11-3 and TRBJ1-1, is EAGVVQSPRYKIIEKKQPVAFWCNPISGHNTLYWYLQNLGQGPELLIRYENEEAVDDSQLPKDRFSAERLKGVDSTLKIQPAELGDSAVYLCASSLGAGTSSNTEAFFGQGTRLTVV.

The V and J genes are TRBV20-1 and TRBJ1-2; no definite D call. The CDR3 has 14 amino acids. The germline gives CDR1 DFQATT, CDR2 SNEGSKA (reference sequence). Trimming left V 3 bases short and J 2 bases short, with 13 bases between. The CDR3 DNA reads TGCAGTGCTAGTTTATTCAGAGGGAACTATGGCTACACCTTC. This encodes CSASLFRGNYGYTF.

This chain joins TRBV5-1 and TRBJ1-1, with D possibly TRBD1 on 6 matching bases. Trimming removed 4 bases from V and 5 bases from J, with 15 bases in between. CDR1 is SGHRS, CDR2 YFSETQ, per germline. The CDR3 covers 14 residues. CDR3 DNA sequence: TGCGCCAGCAGCGTATTGGGGGCGCAAACTGAAGCTTTCTTT. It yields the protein CASSVLGAQTEAFF.

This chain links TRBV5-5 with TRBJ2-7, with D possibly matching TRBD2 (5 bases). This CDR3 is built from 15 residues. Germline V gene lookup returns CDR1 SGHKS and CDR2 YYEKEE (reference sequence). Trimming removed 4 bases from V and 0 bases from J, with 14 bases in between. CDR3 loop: CASSPPPGSSYEQYF. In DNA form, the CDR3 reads TGTGCCAGCAGCCCCCCTCCGGGGTCCTCCTACGAGCAGTACTTC.